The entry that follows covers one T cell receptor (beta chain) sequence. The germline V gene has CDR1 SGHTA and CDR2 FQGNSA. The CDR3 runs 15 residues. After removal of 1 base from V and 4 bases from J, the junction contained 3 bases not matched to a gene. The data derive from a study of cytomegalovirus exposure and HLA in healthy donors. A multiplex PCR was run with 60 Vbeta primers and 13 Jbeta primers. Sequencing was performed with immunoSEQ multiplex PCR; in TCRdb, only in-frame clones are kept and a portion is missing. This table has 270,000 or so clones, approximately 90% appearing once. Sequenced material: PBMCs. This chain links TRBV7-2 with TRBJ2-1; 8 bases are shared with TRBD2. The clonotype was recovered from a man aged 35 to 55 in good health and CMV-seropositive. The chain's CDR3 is CASSLVAGNYNEQFF. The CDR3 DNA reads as TGTGCCAGCAGCTTAGTAGCGGGAAATTACAATGAGCAGTTCTTC.